The sequence of this TCR beta chain was determined in a study of blood T cell repertoires in COVID-19 (TCRdb year 2020). Study-wide context: The collaborator samples originated in the United States, Italy and Spain and spanned the acute and convalescent phases of COVID-19. Where available, HLA class I and class II types were taken from metadata supplied by the sample provider and were not determined by assay-based typing. The material from the prospective study consisted of cDNA or gDNA derived from T cells, B-cell-depleted T cells, or PBMCs. The sample metadata nearly always contained a de-identified subject ID, COVID-19 status, age in years and sex. Samples were obtained from the ongoing ImmuneRACE study (first 160 participants) and from 1,254 subjects provided by 6 global collaborators. Deeply sampled blood TCRbeta repertoires from subjects exposed to, actively infected with, or recovered from COVID-19 were included in the dataset. The repertoires were released in a freely available public database meant as a resource for research on the immune response to SARS-CoV-2.

TCRbeta CDR3 regions were amplified from genomic DNA by means of the immunoSEQ Assay, a bias-controlled multiplex PCR. As for how the authors treated the data: The number of nucleated cells in each sample was estimated from the amplification of reference gene primers within the assay. Sequence reads were collapsed and filtered to measure the absolute abundance of every unique TCRbeta CDR3 rearrangement. For each sample, productive Simpson clonality was calculated by taking the square root of Simpson's diversity index across productive rearrangements. In TCRdb, the immuneACCESS table is reduced to in-frame sequences with V and J assigned. These tables do not hold every clone; where another copy was compared, an unresolved V gene accounts for under half, and the others remain unexplained. That table gives V, J and clone size, and the DNA gave D and trimming. In this sample the table shows 340,000 or so clones, approximately 86% of which occur a single time. The ten largest clones represent roughly 4.2% of the sample.

As concerns this clone: This clone's antigen is unknown. The sample holds no much larger clone one base away, and base qualities are not on file.

General findings and caveats noted by the study authors: The amount of clinical and demographic metadata varied by source and participant and was provided uncurated.

Taken from the germline V gene, the CDR1 and CDR2 loops are SNHLY and FYNNEI. V lost 0 bases and J lost 5 bases, and the count of bases not matched to a germline gene is 4. From the cysteine through the phenylalanine, the CDR3 covers 15 amino acids. Kept here is only the CDR3 DNA, which spans 45 bases and is read in frame from base 1. Participants in the prospective study were aged 18 to 89 years, lived in 24 United States geographic areas, and enrolled through a virtual design. Cohort assignment in the prospective study relied on participant-reported clinical history from a screening survey and a study questionnaire. In the prospective study, mobile phlebotomists collected whole blood, serum and a nasopharyngeal or oropharyngeal swab from each participant. Additional blood draws and questionnaires over an approximately two-month period could optionally be provided by prospective study participants. Before DNA extraction, prospective study blood samples were shipped either frozen or at room temperature.

Sequencing input: PBMCs or T cells enriched from blood (not recorded which). The receptor comes from a woman aged 40 to 49 with acute COVID-19. Here the chain combines TRBV2 and TRBJ2-3, and TRBD2 aligns with 8 junction nucleotides. In nucleotides, the sequence is TGTGCCAGCAGTGAAGCTAGCGGGACTGTAGATACGCAGTATTTT. Translated, this is CASSEASGTVDTQYF. The reference TRBV2 and TRBJ2-3 proteins fill in what lies around the CDR3, so the full variable domain reads EPEVTQTPSHQVTQMGQEVILRCVPISNHLYFYWYRQILGQKVEFLVSFYNNEISEKSEIFDDQFSVERPDGSNFTLKIRSTKLEDSAMYFCASSEASGTVDTQYFGPGTRLTVL.